This TCR beta chain was identified in a study of T cells in Graves' hyperthyroidism and ophthalmopathy (dated by TCRdb to between 2018 and 2021). A note on the overall study: To identify TCR V-J signatures that set the groups apart, the researchers used a discovery cohort of 95 to 100 patients, made up of 43 with Graves' ophthalmopathy and 55 to 65 with stable Graves' hyperthyroidism. The 100 discovery patients were randomly split 7:3 into training and test sets. According to the paper, TCR Vbeta CDR3 sequencing was carried out on 135 peripheral blood samples, which came from around 43 ophthalmopathy, some 73 hyperthyroidism and approximately 17 progressor patients. Once sampling was done, hyperthyroidism patients were given methimazole at a starting dose of 30 mg daily, whereas ophthalmopathy patients were given high-dose intravenous methylprednisolone. Whether ophthalmopathy could be predicted prospectively was tested in an independent validation cohort made up of roughly 20 hyperthyroidism patients plus 17 patients who later progressed to ophthalmopathy. The study also compared thyroid tissue and blood T-cell repertoires from more than 5 Graves' hyperthyroidism patients. The paper's findings and limits, for the study overall: No statistical method was used to fix the sample size in advance, and group allocation was not hidden from the investigators. Ophthalmopathy was separated from stable hyperthyroidism by a 13 V-J signature model, with over 85% sensitivity and about 81% specificity obtained in cross-validation and 80%/75% obtained in testing. During validation, the model predicted progression to ophthalmopathy a median of about 6.5 months ahead of onset, with around 70% sensitivity and around 72% specificity. Blood samples also contained most of the expanded thyroid clonotypes (frequency above 0.001), which suggests that blood repertoires may reflect thyroid immune responses.

The table lists this clonotype with a few counts. Its target antigen remains unknown. Base qualities were left out, and no much larger clone turns up one base away. Amplification of TCR beta CDR3 regions was carried out from RNA transcripts. For the first round of RT-PCR on the TCR CDR3, the HTBI primer set was used together with the Qiagen OneStep RT-PCR kit. A second multiplex PCR round built the libraries, followed by size selection and purification. Libraries were sequenced paired-end with 100 bp reads on an Illumina HiSeq2000. The authors' pipeline ran thus. SOAPnuke was used to process the raw data, throwing out any read that contained adapters or uncalled bases, had a mean Phred below 15, or lacked an exact constant-primer or identifier match. COPE v1.2.5 was used to merge the high-quality paired reads, and each unique nucleotide sequence was defined as a clonotype. MiTCR v1.1 was used to align the clonotypes against IMGT TRBV, TRBD and TRBJ reference segments. The analysis was restricted to V-J combinations with a frequency above 0.0001, which together covered 99.2% of the repertoires. The TCS score was defined as the ratio of F50 (clonal expansion) to E x V (chaos), calculated using BLOSUM62-based TCRdist between CDR3 peptides within each V-J. Welch's t-statistics and random forest reduced some 510 V-J features to roughly 13, which were used in a naive Bayes classifier (R e1071). TCRdb passed the public sequencing reads through fastp at Q25 and MiXCR, retaining productive beta sequences. Every CDR3 protein is listed once, alongside the most common genes and DNA of its rows. It is TCRdb's table, rather than the study itself, that gives the V and J calls and clone size. This sample lists some 600,000 distinct CDR3 sequences; around 46% were detected once. The ten largest clones capture 8% to 8.5% of the sample.

V lost 5 bases and J lost 3 bases; the stretch between them is 14 bases long. From the germline V gene (reference sequence), CDR1 is PRHDT and CDR2 is FYEKMQ. The CDR3 has 14 amino acids, counting the end cysteine and phenylalanine. The CDR3 DNA has 42 bases and is translated from base 1. Stable Graves' hyperthyroidism was defined as no progression to ophthalmopathy during 18 months of follow-up. Hyperthyroidism patients were aged 18 to 65 years and newly diagnosed, with disease duration of less than 2 months. The study excluded patients with uncontrolled infections, other autoimmune diseases, pregnancy or lactation. Diagnoses were based on clinical symptoms, serum thyroxine and TRAb, thyroid ultrasound and orbital computed tomography. Total RNA was extracted using Trizol reagent, and RNA quality was assessed on an Agilent 2100 Bioanalyzer.

The sequenced sample consisted of peripheral blood or thyroid tissue (not recorded which). This clonotype originated in a woman between 18 and 30 years old with Graves' hyperthyroidism. Donor details come from another sample of the same person, matched by shared clones. This receptor chain uses TRBV13 and TRBJ2-7; D gene: possibly TRBD2, on 5 matching bases. CDR3 protein: CASSPHGEHYEQYF. The nucleotide sequence is given as TGTGCCAGCAGCCCCCACGGGGAACACTACGAGCAGTACTTC. Here the CDR3 is joined to the reference TRBV13 and TRBJ2-7 genes, and the full variable domain is: AAGVIQSPRHLIKEKRETATLKCYPIPRHDTVYWYQQGPGQDPQFLISFYEKMQSDKGSIPDRFSAQQFSDYHSELNMSSLELGDSALYFCASSPHGEHYEQYFGPGTRLTVT.